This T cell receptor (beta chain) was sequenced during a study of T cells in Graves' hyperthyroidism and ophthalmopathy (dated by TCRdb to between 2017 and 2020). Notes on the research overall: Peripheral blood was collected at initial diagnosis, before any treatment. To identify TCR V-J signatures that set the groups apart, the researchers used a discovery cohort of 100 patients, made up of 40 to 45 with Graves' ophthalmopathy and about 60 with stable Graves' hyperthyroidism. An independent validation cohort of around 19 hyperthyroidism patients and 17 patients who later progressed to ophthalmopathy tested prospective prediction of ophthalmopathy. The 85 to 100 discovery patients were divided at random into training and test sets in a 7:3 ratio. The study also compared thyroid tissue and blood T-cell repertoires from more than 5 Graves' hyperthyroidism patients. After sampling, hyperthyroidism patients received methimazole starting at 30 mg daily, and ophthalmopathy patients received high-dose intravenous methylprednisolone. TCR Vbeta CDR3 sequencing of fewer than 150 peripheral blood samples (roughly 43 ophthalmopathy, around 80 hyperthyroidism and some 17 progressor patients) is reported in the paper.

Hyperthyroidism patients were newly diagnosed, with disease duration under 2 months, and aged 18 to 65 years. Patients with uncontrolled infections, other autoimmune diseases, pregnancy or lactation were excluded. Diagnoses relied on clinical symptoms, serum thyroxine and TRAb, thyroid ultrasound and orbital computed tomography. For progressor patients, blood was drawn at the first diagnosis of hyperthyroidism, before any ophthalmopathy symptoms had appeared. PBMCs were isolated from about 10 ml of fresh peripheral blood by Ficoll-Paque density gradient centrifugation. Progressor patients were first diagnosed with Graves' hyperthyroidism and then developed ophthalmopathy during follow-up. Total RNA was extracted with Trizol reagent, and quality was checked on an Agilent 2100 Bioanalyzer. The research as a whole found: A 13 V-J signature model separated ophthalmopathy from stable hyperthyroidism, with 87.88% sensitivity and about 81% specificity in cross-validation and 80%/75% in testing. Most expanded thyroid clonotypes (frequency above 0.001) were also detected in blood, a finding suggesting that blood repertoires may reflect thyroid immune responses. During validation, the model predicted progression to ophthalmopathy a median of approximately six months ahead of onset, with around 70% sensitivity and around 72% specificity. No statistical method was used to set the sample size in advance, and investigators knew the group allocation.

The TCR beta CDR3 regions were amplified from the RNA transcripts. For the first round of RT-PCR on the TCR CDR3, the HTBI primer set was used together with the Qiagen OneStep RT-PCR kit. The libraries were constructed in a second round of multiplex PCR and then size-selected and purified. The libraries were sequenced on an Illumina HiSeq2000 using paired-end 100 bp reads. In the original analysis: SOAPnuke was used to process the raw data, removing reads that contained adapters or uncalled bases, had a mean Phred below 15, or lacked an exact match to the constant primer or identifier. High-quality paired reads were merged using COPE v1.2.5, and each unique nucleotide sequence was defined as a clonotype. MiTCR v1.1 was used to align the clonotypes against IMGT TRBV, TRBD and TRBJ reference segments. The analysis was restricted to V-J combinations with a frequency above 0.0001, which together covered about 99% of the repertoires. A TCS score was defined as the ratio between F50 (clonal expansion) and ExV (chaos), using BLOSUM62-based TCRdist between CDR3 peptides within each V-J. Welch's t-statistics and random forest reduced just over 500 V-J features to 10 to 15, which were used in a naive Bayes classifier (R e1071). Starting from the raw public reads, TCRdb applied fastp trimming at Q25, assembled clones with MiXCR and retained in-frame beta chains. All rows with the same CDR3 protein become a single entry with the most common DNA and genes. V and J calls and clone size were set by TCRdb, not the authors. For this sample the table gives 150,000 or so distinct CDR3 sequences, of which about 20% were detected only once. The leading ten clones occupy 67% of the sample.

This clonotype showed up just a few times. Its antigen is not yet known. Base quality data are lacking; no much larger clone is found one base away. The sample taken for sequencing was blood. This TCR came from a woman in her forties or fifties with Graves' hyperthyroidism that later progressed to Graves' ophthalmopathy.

The nucleotide sequence reads TGTGCCAGCACCGCCGGGAGTCACGAGCAGTACTTC. The encoded protein is CASTAGSHEQYF. The rearranged segments are TRBV12-3 or TRBV12-4 and TRBJ2-7; a tentative D match to TRBD2 spans 6 bases. Cut back by 7 bases and 5 bases, the V and J ends lie 12 bases apart. Inclusive of the bounding cysteine and phenylalanine, the CDR3 is 12 residues long. Only CDR3 DNA is held: 36 bases, read in frame from base 1.